This is a list of T cell receptor beta chains from one sample in a study of molecular identifiers for immune sequencing clone quantification. TCRdb used MiXCR to reprocess the PCR reads, holding one entry per CDR3 protein. The sample includes about 320,000 distinct CDR3 sequences, about 20% of them seen just once. The sample taken for sequencing was naive CD8+ T cells from blood, with Jurkat cell RNA spiked in. Receptors were obtained from a human donor in good health. Some libraries in this study had Jurkat cell RNA spiked in. Both conserved end residues are part of each CDR3. The order of the fields is V gene, J gene, D gene, clone size, CDR3 protein, CDR3 DNA. D genes are given only for firm matches. Clone size is not always given. Where it is, it says once, few, many or a class for expanded clones.

TRBV29-1	TRBJ2-2	-	many	CSVVKGTGELFF	TGCAGCGTTGTTAAGGGGACCGGGGAGCTGTTTTTT
TRBV7-9	TRBJ1-1	TRBD1	many	CASSEGTAEAFF	TGTGCCAGCAGCGAAGGGACAGCTGAAGCTTTCTTT
TRBV29-1	TRBJ1-2	-	many	CSVDASPFPGYTF	TGCAGCGTTGACGCGTCTCCCTTTCCTGGCTACACCTTC
TRBV25-1	TRBJ2-7	TRBD2	many	CASSVSGLAGGRRYF	TGTGCCAGCAGTGTTTCGGGGCTAGCGGGGGGACGGCGGTACTTC
TRBV7-9	TRBJ1-1	-	many	CASRPGPDTEAFF	TGTGCCAGCAGGCCAGGGCCCGACACTGAAGCTTTCTTT
TRBV6-2/TRBV6-3	TRBJ2-1	-	-	CASSLGPPAGNEQFF	TGTGCCAGCAGTCTCGGACCGCCTGCGGGGAATGAGCAGTTCTTC
TRBV6-5	TRBJ1-1	TRBD1	many	CASRIQTGVNTEAFF	TGTGCCAGCAGAATCCAGACAGGGGTGAACACTGAAGCTTTCTTT
TRBV19	TRBJ2-7	TRBD2	many	CASSPGRVYEQYF	TGTGCCAGTAGTCCAGGGAGGGTCTACGAGCAGTACTTC
TRBV29-1	TRBJ2-2	TRBD2	many	CSVEERSGGWPGELFF	TGCAGCGTTGAAGAACGGAGCGGGGGATGGCCCGGGGAGCTGTTTTTT
TRBV14	TRBJ2-2	TRBD1	many	CASSQEFTGADGELFF	TGTGCCAGCAGCCAAGAATTCACAGGGGCGGACGGGGAGCTGTTTTTT
TRBV7-3	TRBJ2-5	-	many	CASSPVGGRETQYF	TGTGCCAGCAGCCCCGTTGGAGGGAGGGAGACCCAGTACTTC
TRBV20-1	TRBJ2-7	TRBD2	few	CSAYPYSGSSYEQYF	TGCAGTGCGTACCCCTATAGCGGGTCCTCCTACGAGCAGTACTTC
TRBV30	TRBJ2-7	-	-	CAWSQTGPTDEQYF	TGTGCCTGGAGTCAGACAGGTCCTACGGACGAGCAGTACTTC
TRBV6-2/TRBV6-3	TRBJ1-1	-	many	CASEQGIEAFF	TGTGCCAGCGAACAGGGTATAGAAGCTTTCTTT
TRBV4-3	TRBJ2-3	TRBD2	-	CASSQGGGGPRDTQYF	TGCGCCAGCAGCCAAGGGGGGGGAGGCCCGCGCGATACGCAGTATTTT
TRBV6-5	TRBJ1-4	TRBD1	many	CASSYTDRGLEKLFF	TGTGCCAGCAGTTACACCGACAGGGGGCTTGAAAAACTGTTTTTT
TRBV9	TRBJ1-3	-	-	CASSATRGTGNTIYF	TGTGCCAGCAGCGCCACCCGGGGTACTGGAAACACCATATATTTT
TRBV6-2/TRBV6-3	TRBJ1-5	-	many	CASSTVGFDQPQHF	TGTGCCAGCAGTACCGTGGGCTTTGATCAGCCCCAGCATTTT
TRBV7-2	TRBJ2-7	TRBD1	many	CASSLVGQGGEQYF	TGTGCCAGCAGCTTAGTGGGACAGGGAGGTGAGCAGTACTTC
TRBV7-9	TRBJ2-3	-	many	CASSSRLESTDTQYF	TGTGCCAGCAGCTCACGACTGGAAAGCACAGATACGCAGTATTTT
TRBV20-1	TRBJ1-3	-	many	CSARRLGTSSGNTIYF	TGCAGTGCTAGAAGGCTCGGGACCAGCTCTGGAAACACCATATATTTT
TRBV20-1	TRBJ1-3	-	many	CSAREAGLRNTIYF	TGCAGTGCTAGAGAGGCAGGGCTAAGAAACACCATATATTTT
TRBV4-1	TRBJ2-5	-	few	CASSQDPGGQETQYF	TGCGCCAGCAGCCAAGATCCTGGCGGCCAAGAGACCCAGTACTTC
TRBV12-3/TRBV12-4	TRBJ2-3	TRBD2	-	CASSPDGTSSRDTQYF	TGTGCCAGCAGCCCCGACGGGACTAGCTCCCGGGATACGCAGTATTTT
TRBV6-2/TRBV6-3	TRBJ2-5	-	many	CASSYSARQQETQYF	TGTGCCAGCAGTTACTCGGCCAGACAACAAGAGACCCAGTACTTC
TRBV20-1	TRBJ1-5	-	many	CSAREEASNQPQHF	TGCAGTGCTAGAGAAGAGGCCAGCAATCAGCCCCAGCATTTT
TRBV3-1	TRBJ1-1	-	many	CASSQDQVEAFF	TGTGCCAGCAGCCAAGATCAGGTTGAAGCTTTCTTT
TRBV30	TRBJ2-7	-	many	CAWSPQTGPLYEQYF	TGTGCCTGGAGCCCACAGACAGGCCCCCTCTACGAGCAGTACTTC
TRBV20-1	TRBJ2-3	TRBD2	many	CSTQREWSDTQYF	TGCAGTACCCAGCGGGAATGGTCAGATACGCAGTATTTT
TRBV25-1	TRBJ2-7	TRBD1	many	CASSADRGRAEQYF	TGTGCCAGCAGTGCGGACAGGGGGCGAGCCGAGCAGTACTTC
TRBV19	TRBJ2-1	TRBD2	-	CASSMASGGEQFF	TGTGCCAGTAGTATGGCTAGCGGGGGTGAGCAGTTCTTC
TRBV5-6	TRBJ1-1	TRBD1	few	CASSPGQGVAEAFF	TGTGCCAGCAGCCCGGGACAGGGGGTCGCTGAAGCTTTCTTT
TRBV12-3/TRBV12-4	TRBJ1-5	-	many	CASSLGRVGQPQHF	TGTGCCAGCAGCTTAGGCAGGGTTGGTCAGCCCCAGCATTTT
TRBV20-1	TRBJ2-7	-	many	CSARGLDNYEQYF	TGCAGTGCTAGAGGCCTGGACAACTACGAGCAGTACTTC
TRBV11-2	TRBJ2-7	-	many	CASSFLLASEQYF	TGTGCCAGCAGCTTCCTCCTAGCGAGCGAGCAGTACTTC